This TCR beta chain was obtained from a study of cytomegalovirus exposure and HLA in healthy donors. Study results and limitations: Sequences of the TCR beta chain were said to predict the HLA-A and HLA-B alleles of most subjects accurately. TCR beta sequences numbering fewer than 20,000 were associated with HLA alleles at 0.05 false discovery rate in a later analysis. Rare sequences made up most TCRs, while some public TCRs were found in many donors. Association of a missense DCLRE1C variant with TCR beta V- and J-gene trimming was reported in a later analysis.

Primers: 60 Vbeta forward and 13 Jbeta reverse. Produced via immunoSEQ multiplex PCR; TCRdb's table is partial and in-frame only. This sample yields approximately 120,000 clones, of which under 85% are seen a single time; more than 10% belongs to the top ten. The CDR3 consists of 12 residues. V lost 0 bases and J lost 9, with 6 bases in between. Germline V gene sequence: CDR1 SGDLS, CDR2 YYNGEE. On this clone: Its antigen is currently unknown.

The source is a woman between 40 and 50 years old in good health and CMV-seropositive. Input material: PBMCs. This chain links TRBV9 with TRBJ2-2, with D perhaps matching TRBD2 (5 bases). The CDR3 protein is CASSVAGRELFF. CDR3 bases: TGTGCCAGCAGCGTAGCGGGAAGGGAGCTGTTTTTT.